This note documents a single T cell receptor beta chain sequence. This clone occurred a few times. Which antigen it targets is not known. There are no base qualities to consult, and no much larger clone falls within one base. CDR1 and CDR2 are drawn from the germline V gene: SQVTM, ANQGSEA. The CDR3, cysteine through phenylalanine, is 13 amino acids long. The only DNA kept is the CDR3, 39 bases in frame from the first base. A distance of 13 bases separates the germline ends of V and J, which lose 6 bases and 1 base respectively. This specimen belongs to a study of shared clonotypes between healthy human individuals (dated by TCRdb to the early 2020s). For the wider study: A couple of women and a few men aged 18 to 49 years were included in the cohort. For each donor, CD4 naive and CD4 memory were each run on three plates, CD8 naive on two plates, and CD8 memory on one plate. To estimate repertoire size and how much clonotype sharing occurs between individuals, the study deeply sequenced the blood TCR repertoires of 5 or 6 healthy adults. Different laboratories and diverse techniques were used to prepare libraries and sequence TCR repertoires, to increase sequencing depth and limit assay-specific biases. Each donor's leukapheresis produced roughly between about 0.9 and 9.5 billion PBMCs.

Healthy HIV-negative adults with no recently reported acute infections or vaccinations were included as donors. Only Caucasian adults living in Nashville, Tennessee, USA were represented among the donors. The CD8 memory samples were a combination of magnetically selected CD45RO+ cells and CCR7-negative CD45RA+ effector memory (TemRA) cells. Blood was collected by leukapheresis, and PBMCs were isolated by Ficoll-Histopaque density gradient centrifugation and then cryopreserved in liquid nitrogen vapor phase. Analytical flow cytometry was used to check the purity and quantity of each magnetically sorted T cell population. Genomic DNA was isolated from every sorted fraction and measured by UV absorbance on a Nanodrop 2000c. What the study reported, not specific to this receptor: Larger estimated clonotype richness was generally found for naive subsets than for memory subsets. Pairwise subsampling led to the expectation that sequencing depth would affect the degree of clonotype sharing among donors. Clonotypes shared by all four sorted-subset donors showed higher generation probabilities than non-shared clonotypes. Even with the large sequencing depth, rarefaction of the sorted-subset datasets indicated that sequencing was incomplete. Across a few donors, roughly 5% of naive CD4, 3% to 3.5% of naive CD8, roughly 2.2% of memory CD4, and about 0.4% of memory CD8 clonotypes were shared. Because the study included only a small number of donors, the genetic and exposure-history diversity represented was limited. Sampling was restricted to blood, and TCR repertoires in tissue are likely to differ from TCR repertoires in blood.

Using the deep immunoSEQ assay, TCR CDR3 regions were amplified from genomic DNA by multiplex PCR. Extracted genomic DNA from each cell subset was distributed evenly across all wells of several immunoSEQ 96-well plates, and each plate was treated as a replicate. Each replicate PCR for sorted subsets received around 200 ng genomic DNA, equal to roughly 33,000 T cell genomes. The purified libraries were quantified using a Qubit 3.0 fluorometer, sized with a Bioanalyzer 2100, and then quantified again using the KAPA Library Quantification kit. Every immunoSEQ 96-well plate was sequenced on a separate single-read 150-cycle Illumina NextSeq 550 flow cell. Regarding the original processing steps: The immunoSEQ output contained only junctional sequences without quality scores, so filtering could not match that applied to full-length reads. To assign V/J genes and CDR3, sequences were annotated against IMGT germline references using PyIR, a Python wrapper for IgBLAST v1.9. Any read was removed if the V/J assignment was weak (E-value above 1e-6), the CDR3 was missing, or the read contained stop codons, out-of-frame junctions, or ambiguous translated residues. A V3J clonotype was defined by an identical inferred V gene, J gene, and CDR3 amino acid sequence. Percentage overlap between repertoires was computed as shared unique clonotypes divided by the size of the smaller repertoire. RTK rarefaction, the Chao1 estimator, and Recon v2.1 estimates of unobserved clonotypes were used to assess repertoire richness. OLGA was used to compute generation probabilities for all TCRbeta clonotypes that the gDNA method yielded from several donors. The table was pulled from immuneACCESS by TCRdb, which kept in-frame rearrangements only. Such tables lose some clones; where checked, under half of the loss comes from unresolved V genes, and the rest has no known cause. V and J calls and clone size follow that table, whereas D and trimming were derived from the DNA. Here the sample has more than 90,000 clones; around 67% occur a single time. Less than 50% of the sample goes to the ten largest clones.

Sequences were obtained from memory CD8+ T cells sorted from blood. The sample's cell subset or site label, in plain terms: CD45RO+ cells pooled with CCR7-negative TemRA cells. The clonotype comes from a man younger than 40 in good health. The V and J genes are TRBV29-1 and TRBJ2-7; the D segment is perhaps TRBD1 or TRBD2, each sharing 5 matched bases. In nucleotides, the sequence is TGCAGCGTCTCTCCAGGGACGTCCTACGAGCAGTACTTC. The encoded protein is CSVSPGTSYEQYF.